This TCR beta chain was sequenced for a study of control samples from healthy donors and cancer patients. This CDR3 comprises 10 residues. The germline CDR1 and CDR2 sequences are SNHLY and FYNNEI. V was clipped by 8 bases and J by 4 bases, with 6 bases between them. Some clones are missing from TCRdb's copy, which holds only in-frame ones; the method was immunoSEQ multiplex PCR. The repertoire holds under 150,000 clones, about 88% seen once, with just over 8.5% in the top ten. The chain combines TRBV2 with TRBJ2-7; D is unresolved. The sample was blood. The clonotype was recovered from a woman between 25 and 40 years old in good health. The CDR3 region is CASEEYEQYF. The CDR3 DNA sequence: TGTGCCAGCGAAGAGTACGAGCAGTACTTC.